These 2 T cell receptor beta chains originate from one sample sequenced in a study of blood T cell repertoires in COVID-19. The method was immunoSEQ multiplex PCR; TCRdb's version includes in-frame clones alone and lacks a portion of them. The top ten hold around 14% of the sample, which has under 200,000 clones, about 80% seen once. Sequencing used peripheral blood. These receptors all come from a man aged 25 to 45 with active or convalescent COVID-19.

The chain employs TRBV2 and TRBJ2-7, with D unclear. Trimming removed 5 bases from V and 1 base from J, with 9 bases in between. The CDR3 contains 13 residues. CDR1 and CDR2 from the germline V gene are SNHLY and FYNNEI. CDR3 in DNA: TGTGCCAGCAGTTATACCCAGTCCTACGAGCAGTACTTC. It specifies CASSYTQSYEQYF.

This chain links TRBV5-6 with TRBJ1-2, with D perhaps matching TRBD1 (5 bases). Trimming took 1 base from V and 8 from J, leaving 18 bases between them. CDR1 and CDR2 from the germline V gene are SGHDT and YYEEEE. The CDR3 covers 15 residues. CDR3 coding DNA: TGTGCCAGCAGCTTGATTAGGGGTTTCGCGGGAGGCTACACCTTC. Its translation is CASSLIRGFAGGYTF.